This passage covers 29 T cell receptor beta chains from one sample sequenced in a study of shared clonotypes between healthy human individuals. Sequencing used immunoSEQ multiplex PCR; TCRdb keeps in-frame clones, though not all of them. Among around 980,000 clones, around three quarters were seen once, and the ten largest hold around 0.6%. Sequencing used memory CD4+ T cells from PBMCs. The subset: CD45RA-negative fraction. The origin of the receptors is a man between 18 and 29 years old in good health. Some clones in this sample may be carry-over from other donors' samples.

J is TRBJ1-1 and V is TRBV30; possible D gene TRBD1, 6 bases. Germline V CDR1 and CDR2: GTSNPN, SVGIG (reference sequence). Trimming cost V 3 bases and J 3 bases, with 14 bases left between them. CDR3 length: 14 amino acids. CDR3 residues: CAWSRGALDTEAFF. The CDR3 DNA reads TGTGCCTGGAGCCGGGGGGCCTTGGACACTGAAGCTTTCTTT.

The chain links TRBV7-2 to TRBJ2-7, with TRBD2 matching 7 bases. Germline V gene sequence: CDR1 SGHTA, CDR2 FQGNSA. The CDR3 consists of 13 residues. Germline trimming cut 4 bases from V and 4 bases from J; bases unmatched to any gene: 4. CDR3 in DNA: TGTGCCAGCAGCTCTAGCGGTTGGTACGAGCAGTACTTC. The encoded protein is CASSSSGWYEQYF.

The J gene is TRBJ1-4, the V gene TRBV7-9, with D tentatively TRBD1 (5 bases). The CDR3 runs 14 residues. The germline V gene encodes CDR1 SEHNR and CDR2 FQNEAQ (reference sequence). V lost 4 bases, J lost 8 bases, and 14 bases lay in between. The CDR3 spells CASSSDISGEKLFF. Written as DNA, the CDR3 is TGTGCCAGCAGCTCGGACATTTCTGGCGAAAAACTGTTTTTT. Supplemented by reference TRBV7-9 and TRBJ1-4, the full variable domain reads DTGVSQNPRHKITKRGQNVTFRCDPISEHNRLYWYRQTLGQGPEFLTYFQNEAQLEKSRLLSDRFSAERPKGSFSTLEIQRTEQGDSAMYLCASSSDISGEKLFFGSGTQLSVL.

The V and J genes are TRBV6-1 and TRBJ2-7; 8 positions agree with TRBD1. The V segment lost 2 bases and the J segment 5 bases; nucleotides outside the gene matches: 5. CDR3 length equals 14 residues. Looked up from germline, CDR1 is MNHNS and CDR2 is SASEGT. Here the CDR3 reads CASSEFGRGHEQYF. The CDR3 DNA reads as TGTGCCAGCAGTGAATTCGGCAGGGGGCACGAGCAGTACTTC.

V and J are TRBV6-5 and TRBJ2-5; possible D gene TRBD2, 5 bases. This CDR3 spans 14 amino acids. With 4 bases removed from V and 5 bases from J, the gap between germline ends came to 14 bases. Germline assignment: CDR1 MNHEY and CDR2 SVGAGI. CDR3 sequence reads: CASSSPGVLETQYF. In DNA, the CDR3 is TGTGCCAGCAGTTCCCCCGGGGTGTTGGAGACCCAGTACTTC.

The chain employs TRBV27 and TRBJ2-2; D is unclear. The CDR3 runs to 14 residues. V lost 3 bases and J 2 bases, leaving 7 bases between the germline ends. The V gene's germline CDR1 is MNHEY and CDR2 SMNVEV (reference sequence). The CDR3 nucleotides read TGTGCCAGCAGTTTCCGTGGTAACACCGGGGAGCTGTTTTTT. Amino acid sequence: CASSFRGNTGELFF.

The chain is built from TRBV30 and TRBJ2-3, with D possibly being TRBD2 (5 bases). Trimming shortened V by 3 bases and J by 0 bases, and 10 bases separated the two germline ends. CDR1 GTSNPN and CDR2 SVGIG come from the germline V gene (reference sequence). The CDR3 has 14 amino acids. The CDR3 bases are TGTGCCTGGAGAAGCAGGACTAGCACAGATACGCAGTATTTT. It encodes CAWRSRTSTDTQYF.

The J gene is TRBJ2-1, the V gene TRBV7-3, with 8 bases aligning to TRBD2. V dropped 5 bases and J dropped 2; count of bases not matched to a gene: 8. Germline lookup yields CDR1 SGHTA and CDR2 FQGTGA. There are 16 residues in the CDR3. The CDR3 DNA reads as TGTGCCAGCAGCGGCCAAGGCGGGAGGCCCTACAATGAGCAGTTCTTC. Translation: CASSGQGGRPYNEQFF.

The chain employs TRBV28 and TRBJ1-4; 7 bases align to TRBD1. The V gene end was trimmed by 7 bases and the J gene end by 4 bases; junction bases not matched to a gene: 0. CDR1 is MDHEN and CDR2 is SYDVKM in the germline V gene. This CDR3 has 12 residues. The CDR3 nucleotides are TGTGCCAGCAACAGGGGTAATGAAAAACTGTTTTTT. Translating it yields CASNRGNEKLFF. Variable domain in full (rest from reference TRBV28 and TRBJ1-4): DVKVTQSSRYLVKRTGEKVFLECVQDMDHENMFWYRQDPGLGLRLIYFSYDVKMKEKGDIPEGYSVSREKKERFSLILESASTNQTSMYLCASNRGNEKLFFGSGTQLSVL.

The chain has TRBV4-3 and TRBJ1-1, with D perhaps matching TRBD1 (5 bases). The germline gives CDR1 LGHNA, CDR2 YSLEER. V lost 1 base to trimming and J lost 9 bases, with 9 bases between them. This CDR3 has 12 amino acids. In DNA form, the CDR3 reads TGCGCCAGCAGCCAAGGGGGCCGCCAAGCTTTCTTT. Encoded protein: CASSQGGRQAFF.

In this sample, this clone turned up a few times. This chain connects TRBV29-1 to TRBJ1-1; a weak D match, TRBD1 (6 bases). Germline CDR1 SQVTM, CDR2 ANQGSEA. V lost 7 bases and J 1 base, leaving 13 bases between the germline ends. This CDR3 has 13 residues. DNA of the CDR3: TGCAGCGCTCGGGGGGGACAGAACACTGAAGCTTTCTTT. Encoded protein: CSARGGQNTEAFF. The full variable domain, in which reference TRBV29-1 and TRBJ1-1 provide the parts outside the CDR3, is SAVISQKPSRDICQRGTSLTIQCQVDSQVTMMFWYRQQPGQSLTLIATANQGSEATYESGFVIDKFPISRPNLTFSTLTVSNMSPEDSSIYLCSARGGQNTEAFFGQGTRLTVV.

This chain uses TRBV27 with TRBJ1-1; D may be TRBD1 (5 bases). The germline V gene encodes CDR1 MNHEY and CDR2 SMNVEV (reference sequence). The CDR3 spans 12 residues. The V end was cut by 7 bases, the J end by 9 bases, with 15 bases between. The chain's CDR3 is CASTPTGGKAFF. CDR3 DNA sequence: TGTGCCAGCACCCCGACCGGGGGAAAAGCTTTCTTT.

The rearrangement links TRBV7-9 to TRBJ2-3; D unclear. Germline CDR1 and CDR2: SEHNR and FQNEAQ (reference sequence). CDR3 size: 14 residues. Trimming removed 2 bases at V and 0 bases at J, with 6 bases between. DNA of the CDR3: TGTGCCAGCAGCTTAACCACTAGCACAGATACGCAGTATTTT. It encodes CASSLTTSTDTQYF.

There are many counts of this clone. The V and J genes are TRBV19 and TRBJ2-3, with a weak D call TRBD2 (6 bases). Germline loops: CDR1 LNHDA, CDR2 SQIVND (reference sequence). Trimming took 5 bases from V and 0 from J, leaving 15 bases between them. The CDR3 consists of 16 residues. The CDR3 nucleotides are TGTGCCAGTAGTCTGGGCGGGGCTACTAGCACAGATACGCAGTATTTT. This encodes CASSLGGATSTDTQYF.

The CDR3 nucleotides are TGCGCCAGCAGCCAAGTGGCCCTCGGGATCACAGATACGCAGTATTTT. Protein sequence: CASSQVALGITDTQYF. This sequence joins TRBV4-1 and TRBJ2-3; possibly TRBD2 for D (5 bases). Germline loops: CDR1 MGHRA, CDR2 YSYEKL. Trimming took off 1 base at V and 2 bases at J, with 13 bases between the two ends. CDR3 length equals 16 residues.

The chain carries TRBV27 and TRBJ2-5; D is unclear. V lost 2 bases and J 1 base, leaving 5 bases between the germline ends. The CDR3 loop spans 13 amino acids. Germline-derived CDR1 and CDR2 are MNHEY and SMNVEV (reference sequence). The CDR3: CASSLDRQETQYF. CDR3 sequence (DNA): TGTGCCAGCAGTTTAGATCGCCAAGAGACCCAGTACTTC.

Details on this clone: A single base separates this from a much larger clone, so it may be a read error. The chain links TRBV4-3 to TRBJ1-3; D is unclear. The germline gives CDR1 LGHNA, CDR2 YSLEER. The CDR3 totals 16 residues. CDR3 DNA: TGCGCCAGCAGCCAAGAAGCTAGGGTGGCTGGAAACACCACATATTTT. It specifies CASSQEARVAGNTTYF.

The V call is TRBV19, the J call TRBJ2-2; 16 bases fit TRBD2. The germline V gene has CDR1 LNHDA and CDR2 SQIVND (reference sequence). After removal of 4 bases from V and 4 bases from J, the junction contained 3 bases not matched to a gene. The CDR3 has 17 amino acids. The CDR3: CASSRGLAGGSTGELFF. Here the CDR3 DNA reads TGTGCCAGTAGTAGGGGACTAGCGGGAGGGAGCACCGGGGAGCTGTTTTTT.

V and J are TRBV13 and TRBJ2-3; D could derive from TRBD1 or TRBD2 (5 bases each). V gave up 5 bases and J gave up 2 bases, with 17 bases separating them. The CDR3 covers 16 residues. In germline, CDR1 is PRHDT, CDR2 FYEKMQ (reference sequence). The CDR3 sequence: CASSGGMGETTDTQYF. In DNA form, the CDR3 reads TGTGCCAGCAGCGGGGGTATGGGGGAGACCACAGATACGCAGTATTTT.

This sequence joins TRBV2 and TRBJ1-2; D is uncertain. Germline lookup yields CDR1 SNHLY and CDR2 FYNNEI. V lost 6 bases and J 4 bases, leaving 12 bases between the germline ends. The CDR3 covers 13 residues. DNA of the CDR3: TGTGCCAGCAGCCCCGGGCCCCCCTATGGCTACACCTTC. This gives the protein CASSPGPPYGYTF.

The chain links TRBV28 to TRBJ2-1; 7 bases are a match to TRBD1. V dropped 2 bases and J dropped 7; count of bases not matched to a gene: 8. This CDR3 region has 15 residues. Germline V gene sequence: CDR1 MDHEN, CDR2 SYDVKM. The CDR3 protein is CASSLPPTGWNEQFF. The CDR3 DNA follows: TGTGCCAGCAGTTTACCACCGACAGGGTGGAATGAGCAGTTCTTC.

The gene calls are TRBV2 and TRBJ1-3; no clear D. This CDR3 has 14 residues. CDR1 SNHLY and CDR2 FYNNEI come from the germline V gene. Trimming left V 6 bases short and J 0 bases short, with 9 bases between. In nucleotides, the CDR3 is TGTGCCAGCAGCTTCAGGAGCTCTGGAAACACCATATATTTT. Its protein is CASSFRSSGNTIYF.

This clone is a singleton in its sample. The rearrangement uses TRBV28 and TRBJ1-3; TRBD1 matches at 7 bases. The junction had 13 bases not matched to a gene; V was cut back by 8 bases and J by 3 bases. There are 16 residues in the CDR3. CDR1 and CDR2 (germline): MDHEN, SYDVKM. CDR3 DNA: TGTGCCAGCGGCAACGGGGAGGGGGCCCGTGGAAACACCATATATTTT. Protein sequence: CASGNGEGARGNTIYF.

The genes are TRBV6-6 and TRBJ2-7; D not certain. Trimming cost V 2 bases and J 2 bases, with 13 bases left between them. This CDR3 comprises 15 residues. Germline V gene sequence: CDR1 MNHNY, CDR2 SVGAGI (reference sequence). Here the CDR3 DNA reads TGTGCCAGCAGTTACGCGCCAGCCAAAGCCTACGAGCAGTACTTC. This sequence encodes CASSYAPAKAYEQYF.

This chain uses TRBV18 with TRBJ2-7; 10 nucleotides align to TRBD1. Germline CDR1 reads KGHSH; CDR2 reads LQKENI. The CDR3 sequence is 16 residues long. Trimming removed 4 bases from V and 3 bases from J; junction bases left unmatched: 9. The CDR3 is CASSQTPTGGYYEQYF. CDR3 sequence (DNA): TGTGCCAGCTCACAGACCCCGACAGGGGGCTACTACGAGCAGTACTTC.

The chain employs TRBV5-1 and TRBJ2-5, with D perhaps given as TRBD1 or TRBD2 (5 bases each). The CDR3 extends over 14 amino acids. The germline V gene encodes CDR1 SGHRS and CDR2 YFSETQ. Trimming stripped 0 bases from V and 4 bases from J, with 10 bases between. The CDR3 DNA sequence: TGCGCCAGCAGCTTGGGGTGGGGGACAGAGACCCAGTACTTC. Amino acids: CASSLGWGTETQYF.

The chain recombines TRBV20-1 with TRBJ2-1, with a weak D call TRBD1 (5 bases). The germline V gene has CDR1 DFQATT and CDR2 SNEGSKA (reference sequence). The length of the CDR3 is 11 residues. With 3 bases removed from V and 8 bases from J, the gap between germline ends came to 8 bases. The CDR3 DNA follows: TGCAGTGCTAGGGGGCCGTATGAGCAGTTCTTC. It translates to CSARGPYEQFF.

This clone was counted between two and nine times. V is TRBV19 and J is TRBJ1-3, with unresolved D. The CDR3 totals 13 residues. V dropped 7 bases and J dropped 9 bases, with 16 bases sitting between them. CDR1 LNHDA and CDR2 SQIVND come from the germline V gene (reference sequence). CDR3 sequence reads: CASNPTTRGTIYF. CDR3 nucleotide sequence: TGTGCCAGTAACCCCACGACCCGGGGCACCATATATTTT.

This clone has a handful of counts. This chain joins TRBV2 and TRBJ2-3, with D possibly being TRBD2 (6 bases). The CDR3 length is 16 residues. V was pared by 2 bases and J by 0 bases, with 12 bases between. In germline, CDR1 is SNHLY, CDR2 FYNNEI. The CDR3 nucleotides read TGTGCCAGCAGTGAACAATGGGACTCTAGCACAGATACGCAGTATTTT. As protein: CASSEQWDSSTDTQYF.